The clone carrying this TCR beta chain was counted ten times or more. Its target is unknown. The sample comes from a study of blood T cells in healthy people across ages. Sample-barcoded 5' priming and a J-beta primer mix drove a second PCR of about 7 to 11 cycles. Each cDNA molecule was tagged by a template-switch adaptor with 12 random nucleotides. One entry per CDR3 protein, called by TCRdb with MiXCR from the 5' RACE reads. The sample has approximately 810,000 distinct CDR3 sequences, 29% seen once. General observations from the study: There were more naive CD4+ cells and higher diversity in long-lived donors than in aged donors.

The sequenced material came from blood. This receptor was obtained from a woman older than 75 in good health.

The CDR3, as DNA: TGCGCCAGCAGCCTTAACAGAGATACGCAGTATTTT. Its protein is CASSLNRDTQYF. J is TRBJ2-3 and V is TRBV5-1; D gene uncertain. The V and J ends lost 4 bases and 5 bases respectively, with 8 bases between them. Germline CDR1 and CDR2: SGHRS and YFSETQ. The CDR3 extends over 12 amino acids.